These 22 T cell receptor beta chains share one sample of origin, sequenced in a study of neurological immune-mediated disorders. TCRdb passed the 5' RACE reads through MiXCR, listing each CDR3 protein once. This repertoire shows under 35,000 distinct CDR3 sequences, roughly 25% found once; its top ten account for around 27%. The specimen sequenced was CD4+ T cells from blood. Receptor source: a man aged 50 or older with HTLV-1-associated myelopathy (HAM/TSP).

In its sample, this clonotype was seen many times. The chain joins TRBV7-3 to TRBJ1-2, with unresolved D. The CDR3 contains 14 residues. Germline values: CDR1 SGHTA, CDR2 FQGTGA. The V end was cut by 4 bases, the J end by 4 bases, with 13 bases between. In nucleotides, the CDR3 is TGTGCCAGCAGCTCCGCCTCCCGGGTCTATGGCTACACCTTC. Its translation is CASSSASRVYGYTF. The full variable domain, completed using reference TRBV7-3 and TRBJ1-2, is GAGVSQTPSNKVTEKGKYVELRCDPISGHTALYWYRQSLGQGPEFLIYFQGTGAADDSGLPNDRFFAVRPEGSVSTLKIQRTERGDSAVYLCASSSASRVYGYTFGSGTRLTVV.

This clonotype was detected ten times or more. The chain combines TRBV11-2 with TRBJ1-1; D unresolved. V was trimmed by 1 base and J by 2 bases, leaving 8 bases between them. The CDR3 has 14 residues. Germline-derived CDR1 and CDR2 are SGHAT and FQNNGV. The CDR3 spells CASSLGGGNTEAFF. The CDR3 nucleotides are TGTGCCAGCAGCTTAGGCGGAGGCAACACTGAAGCTTTCTTT.

This clonotype occurred many times. The J gene is TRBJ2-3, the V gene TRBV20-1, with 9 bases that match TRBD2. V lost 3 bases, J lost 2 bases, and 6 bases stayed unmatched. This CDR3 is built from 15 residues. CDR1 and CDR2 (germline): DFQATT, SNEGSKA (reference sequence). CDR3 nucleotides: TGCAGTGCTAGGCAGACTAGCGGACACACAGATACGCAGTATTTT. It yields the protein CSARQTSGHTDTQYF.

This clonotype occurred many times. The rearrangement joins TRBV24-1 to TRBJ2-2; possibly TRBD1 for D (6 bases). Trimming cost V 9 bases and J 3 bases, with 19 bases left between them. Looked up from germline, CDR1 is KGHDR and CDR2 is SFDVKD. The CDR3 has 16 amino acids. The CDR3 sequence: CATGSYRDRDTGELFF. The CDR3 region has the DNA TGTGCCACCGGATCCTACAGGGATAGGGACACCGGGGAGCTGTTTTTT.

This clonotype was counted many times. This sequence joins TRBV5-1 and TRBJ2-1, with 14 nucleotides matching TRBD2. The V segment lost 3 bases and the J segment 1 base; nucleotides outside the gene matches: 9. The CDR3 is made up of 19 amino acids. The germline CDR1 and CDR2 sequences are SGHRS and YFSETQ. CDR3 loop: CASSSIGTSGGGSYNEQFF. As DNA, the CDR3 is TGCGCCAGCAGCTCGATAGGGACTAGCGGGGGAGGGTCCTACAATGAGCAGTTCTTC.

This clonotype occurred a few times. V and J are TRBV14 and TRBJ2-7; TRBD1 matches 7 bases. J was trimmed by 7 bases and V by 1 base; bases with no gene match: 16. The germline V gene encodes CDR1 SGHDN and CDR2 FVKESK. This CDR3 region has 17 residues. CDR3 residues: CASSQARGTSRTAEQYF. DNA of the CDR3: TGTGCCAGCAGCCAAGCCAGGGGGACGAGTAGGACAGCAGAGCAGTACTTC.

The chain joins TRBV5-1 to TRBJ2-3, with 11 bases that match TRBD2. V dropped 5 bases and J dropped 3; count of bases not matched to a gene: 2. This CDR3 is 14 amino acids long. The germline V gene encodes CDR1 SGHRS and CDR2 YFSETQ. CDR3 in amino acids: CASSTSGRTDTQYF. The CDR3 DNA follows: TGCGCCAGCAGTACTAGCGGGAGAACAGATACGCAGTATTTT. The whole variable domain, remainder taken from reference TRBV5-1 and TRBJ2-3, is KAGVTQTPRYLIKTRGQQVTLSCSPISGHRSVSWYQQTPGQGLQFLFEYFSETQRNKGNFPGRFSGRQFSNSRSEMNVSTLELGDSALYLCASSTSGRTDTQYFGPGTRLTVL.

For this clonotype: This may stem from a read error, because a much larger clone lies one nucleotide away. The chain combines TRBV5-8 with TRBJ1-5; weak D call: TRBD1 (5 bases). Germline V gene lookup returns CDR1 SGHTS and CDR2 YDEGEE. The CDR3 runs 11 residues. As DNA, the CDR3 is TGTGCCAGCAGATTGGGGGGGCCCCAGCATTTT. Translating it yields CASRLGGPQHF.

V and J are TRBV5-5 and TRBJ2-3, with 8 bases fitting TRBD1. The germline V gene encodes CDR1 SGHKS and CDR2 YYEKEE (reference sequence). V lost 4 bases and J lost 4; bases outside the gene matches: 5. There are 14 residues in the CDR3. This CDR3 reads CASSLRTGSDTQYF. CDR3 nucleotide sequence: TGTGCCAGCAGCCTAAGGACAGGGTCAGATACGCAGTATTTT.

The J gene is TRBJ2-6, the V gene TRBV5-1; D ambiguous. This CDR3 region has 13 residues. CDR1 is SGHRS and CDR2 is YFSETQ in the germline V gene. With 6 bases removed from V and 4 bases from J, the gap between germline ends came to 8 bases. DNA of the CDR3: TGCGCCAGCATGATAGAAGGGGCCAACGTCCTGACTTTC. Protein: CASMIEGANVLTF.

The table lists this clonotype with many counts. The V gene is TRBV5-1, the J gene TRBJ1-1, with unresolved D. The CDR3 runs 15 residues. The ends were cut back, 0 bases at V and 1 base at J, with 10 bases in the middle. Germline CDR1 reads SGHRS; CDR2 reads YFSETQ. The CDR3 here is CASSLALTQNTEAFF. CDR3 DNA sequence: TGCGCCAGCAGCTTGGCCTTGACACAGAACACTGAAGCTTTCTTT. Full variable domain (missing parts from reference TRBV5-1 and TRBJ1-1): KAGVTQTPRYLIKTRGQQVTLSCSPISGHRSVSWYQQTPGQGLQFLFEYFSETQRNKGNFPGRFSGRQFSNSRSEMNVSTLELGDSALYLCASSLALTQNTEAFFGQGTRLTVV.

This clonotype was observed many times. The rearrangement uses TRBV20-1 and TRBJ1-3; D not resolved. V lost 3 bases to trimming and J lost 0 bases, with 12 bases between them. Germline assignment: CDR1 DFQATT and CDR2 SNEGSKA (reference sequence). The CDR3 covers 15 residues. The CDR3 reads CSARTDPSSGNTIYF. In DNA form, the CDR3 reads TGCAGTGCTAGGACGGACCCAAGCTCTGGAAACACCATATATTTT.

This clonotype came up many times. This rearrangement joins TRBV20-1 to TRBJ1-1, with D hard to call. Trimming shortened V by 6 bases and J by 2 bases, and 13 bases separated the two germline ends. CDR3 size: 13 residues. Germline V CDR1 and CDR2: DFQATT, SNEGSKA (reference sequence). Here the CDR3 DNA reads TGCAGTGCCTCCCAGCACATCAACACTGAAGCTTTCTTT. Protein: CSASQHINTEAFF.

Many counts were recorded for this clonotype. J is TRBJ1-1 and V is TRBV7-3, with no clear D. With 2 bases removed from V and 0 bases from J, the gap between germline ends came to 4 bases. Germline CDR1 reads SGHTA; CDR2 reads FQGTGA. The CDR3 spans 13 residues. The CDR3: CASSLYVNTEAFF. CDR3 DNA: TGTGCCAGCAGCTTATACGTGAACACTGAAGCTTTCTTT.

At least ten counts were recorded for this clonotype. The V call is TRBV5-8, the J call TRBJ2-3; TRBD2 matches 7 bases. After removal of 2 bases from V and 2 bases from J, the junction contained 11 bases not matched to a gene. The CDR3 has 17 amino acids. The germline gives CDR1 SGHTS, CDR2 YDEGEE. CDR3 protein: CASSLGRGNLLTDTQYF. CDR3 nucleotide sequence: TGTGCCAGCAGCTTAGGGCGGGGGAATCTCCTCACAGATACGCAGTATTTT.

This clonotype appeared many times. CDR3 DNA: TGCAGTGCTAGAGATCCAGGGGGCAGTTCCGAAGCTTTCTTT. It is translated as CSARDPGGSSEAFF. This sequence joins TRBV20-1 and TRBJ1-1; 8 bases map to TRBD1. Germline CDR1 DFQATT, CDR2 SNEGSKA (reference sequence). The CDR3 runs to 14 residues. V lost 0 bases and J lost 8; bases outside the gene matches: 8.

This clonotype was found many times. The J gene is TRBJ2-1, the V gene TRBV20-1; 8 bases line up with TRBD2. CDR1 and CDR2 from the germline V gene are DFQATT and SNEGSKA (reference sequence). There are 18 residues in the CDR3. With V trimmed by 5 bases and J by 0 bases, 15 bases remained unmatched. This chain's CDR3 is CSAEGLERGMSSYNEQFF. The CDR3 DNA reads TGCAGTGCTGAGGGGTTGGAGCGGGGGATGAGCTCCTACAATGAGCAGTTCTTC.

This clonotype came up many times. This CDR3 reads CASSLRLGSAYEQYF. CDR3 nucleotide sequence: TGTGCCAGCAGTTTACGGTTGGGGTCGGCCTACGAGCAGTACTTC. J is TRBJ2-7 and V is TRBV12-3 or TRBV12-4; D gene uncertain. The germline V and J ends were trimmed by 2 bases and 2 bases, with 13 bases remaining between them. This CDR3 spans 15 amino acids.

This clonotype was seen repeatedly, ten times or more. The chain links TRBV3-1 to TRBJ2-7; D may be TRBD1 (5 bases). Between the trimmed V and J ends, which lost 2 bases and 3 bases, there was a span of 14 bases. Germline CDR1 is LGHDT and CDR2 is YNNKEL (reference sequence). The CDR3 sequence is 15 residues long. CDR3 nucleotide sequence: TGTGCCAGCAGCCAATCAGGGTCCGGATACTACGAGCAGTACTTC. The encoded protein is CASSQSGSGYYEQYF.

There are many counts of this clonotype. The chain carries TRBV5-1 and TRBJ1-2, with a tentative D call TRBD1 (6 bases). The CDR3 has 16 amino acids. The ends were cut back, 2 bases at V and 0 bases at J, with 14 bases in the middle. The germline V gene encodes CDR1 SGHRS and CDR2 YFSETQ. CDR3 loop: CASSFLQGEANYGYTF. CDR3 coding DNA: TGCGCCAGCAGCTTCTTACAGGGAGAAGCTAACTATGGCTACACCTTC.

This clonotype was detected ten times or more. The CDR3 sequence is CSARAEPEAFF. DNA of the CDR3: TGCAGTGCTAGAGCCGAACCCGAAGCTTTCTTT. The chain employs TRBV20-1 and TRBJ1-1; D is ambiguous. Trimming pared 1 base from V and 8 bases from J, leaving 8 bases between. Germline CDR1 and CDR2: DFQATT and SNEGSKA (reference sequence). CDR3 length: 11 residues.

This clonotype was detected ten times or more. The chain uses TRBV7-2 and TRBJ2-7, with a possible D match to TRBD2 (7 bases). Trimming removed 1 base from V and 7 bases from J, with 11 bases in between. This CDR3 is built from 13 residues. CDR1 and CDR2 (germline): SGHTA, FQGNSA. The CDR3 loop is CASSLGGGGEQYF. The CDR3 nucleotides read TGTGCCAGCAGCTTAGGGGGAGGGGGAGAGCAGTACTTC.